Presented here are 2 T cell receptor beta chains from one specimen sequenced in a study of cytomegalovirus exposure and HLA in healthy donors. PCR employed 60 Vbeta and 13 Jbeta primers. Some clones are missing from TCRdb's copy, which holds only in-frame ones; the method was immunoSEQ multiplex PCR. The data include 180,000 or so clones; the top ten clones carry approximately 0.74%. Sequenced sample: PBMCs. These receptors were collected from a boy under 18 in good health and CMV-seronegative.

The chain has TRBV5-1 and TRBJ2-6; no clear D gene. The CDR3 loop spans 15 amino acids. Germline V CDR1 and CDR2: SGHRS, YFSETQ. Trimming stripped 1 base from V and 1 base from J, with 6 bases between. The CDR3, as DNA: TGCGCCAGCAGCTTGCTTATATCTGGGGCCAACGTCCTGACTTTC. It specifies CASSLLISGANVLTF.

As regards this clone: Sequence at one end of the junction differs from germline and may be a read error. The chain joins TRBV19 to TRBJ1-3; a weak D match, TRBD1 (5 bases). The length of the CDR3 is 15 residues. CDR1 is LNHDA and CDR2 is SQIVND in the germline V gene (reference sequence). Written as DNA, the CDR3 is TGTGCCAGTACTATAGGGAGGGGACCCGGAAACACCATATATTTT. It encodes CASTIGRGPGNTIYF.